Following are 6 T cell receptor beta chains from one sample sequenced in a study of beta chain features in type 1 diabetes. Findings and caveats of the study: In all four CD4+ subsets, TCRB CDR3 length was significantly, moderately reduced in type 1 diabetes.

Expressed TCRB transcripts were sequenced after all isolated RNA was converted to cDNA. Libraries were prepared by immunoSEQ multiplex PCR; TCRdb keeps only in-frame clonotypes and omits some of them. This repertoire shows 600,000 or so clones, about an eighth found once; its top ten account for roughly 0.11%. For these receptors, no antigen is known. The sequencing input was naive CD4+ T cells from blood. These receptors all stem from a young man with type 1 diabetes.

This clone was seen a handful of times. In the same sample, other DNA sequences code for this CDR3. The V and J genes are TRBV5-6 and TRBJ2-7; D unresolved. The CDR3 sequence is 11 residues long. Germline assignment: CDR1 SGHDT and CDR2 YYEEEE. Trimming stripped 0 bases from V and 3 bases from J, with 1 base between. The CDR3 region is CASSLGYEQYF. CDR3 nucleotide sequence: TGTGCCAGCAGCTTGGGCTACGAGCAGTACTTC.

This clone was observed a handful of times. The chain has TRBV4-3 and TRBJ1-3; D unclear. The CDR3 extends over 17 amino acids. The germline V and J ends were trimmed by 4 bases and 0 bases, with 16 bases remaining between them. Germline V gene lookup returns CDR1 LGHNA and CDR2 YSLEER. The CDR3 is CASSPQTVAVSGNTIYF. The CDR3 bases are TGCGCCAGCAGCCCCCAAACCGTCGCTGTCTCTGGAAACACCATATATTTT.

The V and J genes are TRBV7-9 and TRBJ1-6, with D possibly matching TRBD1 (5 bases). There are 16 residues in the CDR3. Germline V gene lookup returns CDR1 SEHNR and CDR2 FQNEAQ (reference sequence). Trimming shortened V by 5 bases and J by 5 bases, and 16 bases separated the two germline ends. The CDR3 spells CASSLQGPKNNSPLHF. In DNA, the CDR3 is TGTGCCAGCAGCCTTCAGGGACCAAAGAATAATTCACCCCTCCACTTT.

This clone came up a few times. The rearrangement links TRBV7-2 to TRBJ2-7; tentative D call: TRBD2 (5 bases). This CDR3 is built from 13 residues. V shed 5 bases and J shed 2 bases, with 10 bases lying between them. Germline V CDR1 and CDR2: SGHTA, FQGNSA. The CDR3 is CASSPGVAYEQYF. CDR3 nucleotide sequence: TGTGCCAGCAGCCCCGGGGTGGCCTACGAGCAGTACTTC.

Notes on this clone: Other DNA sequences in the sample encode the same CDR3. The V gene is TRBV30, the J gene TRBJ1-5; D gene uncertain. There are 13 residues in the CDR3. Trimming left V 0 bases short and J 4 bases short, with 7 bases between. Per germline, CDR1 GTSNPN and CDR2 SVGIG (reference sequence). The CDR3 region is CAWSVRDNQPQHF. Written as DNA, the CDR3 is TGTGCCTGGAGTGTGAGAGATAATCAGCCCCAGCATTTT.

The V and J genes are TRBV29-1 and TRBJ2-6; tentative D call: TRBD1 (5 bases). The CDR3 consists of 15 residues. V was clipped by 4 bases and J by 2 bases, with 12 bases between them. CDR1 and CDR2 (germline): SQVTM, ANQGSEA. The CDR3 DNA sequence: TGCAGCGTTGGGCCCGACAGTACTGGGGCCAACGTCCTGACTTTC. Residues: CSVGPDSTGANVLTF.